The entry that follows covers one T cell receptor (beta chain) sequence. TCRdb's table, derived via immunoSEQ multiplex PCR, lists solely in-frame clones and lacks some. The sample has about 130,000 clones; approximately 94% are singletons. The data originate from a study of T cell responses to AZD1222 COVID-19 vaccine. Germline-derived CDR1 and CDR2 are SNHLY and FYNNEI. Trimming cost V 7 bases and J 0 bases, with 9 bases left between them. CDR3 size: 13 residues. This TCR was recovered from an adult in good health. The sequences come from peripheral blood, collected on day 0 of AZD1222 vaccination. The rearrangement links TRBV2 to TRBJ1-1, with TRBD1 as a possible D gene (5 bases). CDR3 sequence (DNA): TGTGCCAGCACCGGGGACCTGAACACTGAAGCTTTCTTT. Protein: CASTGDLNTEAFF.